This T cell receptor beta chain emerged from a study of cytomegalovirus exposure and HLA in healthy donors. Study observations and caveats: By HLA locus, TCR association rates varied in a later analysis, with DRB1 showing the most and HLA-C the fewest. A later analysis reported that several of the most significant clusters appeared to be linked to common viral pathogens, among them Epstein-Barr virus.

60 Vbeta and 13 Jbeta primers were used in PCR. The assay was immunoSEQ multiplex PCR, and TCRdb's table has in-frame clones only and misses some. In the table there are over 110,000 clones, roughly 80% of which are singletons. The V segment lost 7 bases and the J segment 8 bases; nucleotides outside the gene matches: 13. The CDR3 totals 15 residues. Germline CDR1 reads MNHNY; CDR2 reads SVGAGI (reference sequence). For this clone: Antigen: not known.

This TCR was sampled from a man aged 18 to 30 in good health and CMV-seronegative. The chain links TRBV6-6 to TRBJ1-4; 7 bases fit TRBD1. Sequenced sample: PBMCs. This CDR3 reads CASTLKTGNGEKLFF. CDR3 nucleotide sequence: TGTGCCAGCACCCTCAAGACAGGGAACGGAGAAAAACTGTTTTTT.